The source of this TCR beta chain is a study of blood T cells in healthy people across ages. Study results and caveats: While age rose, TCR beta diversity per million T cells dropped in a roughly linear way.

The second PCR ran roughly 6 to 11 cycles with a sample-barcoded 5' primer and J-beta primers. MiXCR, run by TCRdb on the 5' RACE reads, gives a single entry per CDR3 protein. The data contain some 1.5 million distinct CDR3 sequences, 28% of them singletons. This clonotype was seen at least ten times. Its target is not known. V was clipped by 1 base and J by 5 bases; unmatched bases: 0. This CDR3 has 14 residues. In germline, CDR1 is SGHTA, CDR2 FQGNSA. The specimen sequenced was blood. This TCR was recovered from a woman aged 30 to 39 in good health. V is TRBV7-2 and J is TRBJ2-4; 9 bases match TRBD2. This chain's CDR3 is CASSLGGGENIQYF. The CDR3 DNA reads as TGTGCCAGCAGCTTAGGCGGGGGGGAAAACATTCAGTACTTC. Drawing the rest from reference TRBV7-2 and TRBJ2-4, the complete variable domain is GAGVSQSPSNKVTEKGKDVELRCDPISGHTALYWYRQSLGQGLEFLIYFQGNSAPDKSGLPSDRFSAERTGGSVSTLTIQRTQQEDSAVYLCASSLGGGENIQYFGAGTRLSVL.